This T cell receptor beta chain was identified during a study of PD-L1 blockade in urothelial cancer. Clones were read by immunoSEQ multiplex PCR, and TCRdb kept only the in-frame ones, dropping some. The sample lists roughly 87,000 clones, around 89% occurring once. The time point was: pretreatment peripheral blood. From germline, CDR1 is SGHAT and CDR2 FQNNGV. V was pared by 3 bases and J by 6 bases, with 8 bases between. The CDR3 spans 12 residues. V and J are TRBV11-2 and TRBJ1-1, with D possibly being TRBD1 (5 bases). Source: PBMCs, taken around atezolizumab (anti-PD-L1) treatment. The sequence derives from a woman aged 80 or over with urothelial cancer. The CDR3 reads CASSLTEPEAFF. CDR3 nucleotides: TGTGCCAGCAGCTTGACAGAACCTGAAGCTTTCTTT. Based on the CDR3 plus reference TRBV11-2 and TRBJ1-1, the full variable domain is EAGVAQSPRYKIIEKRQSVAFWCNPISGHATLYWYQQILGQGPKLLIQFQNNGVVDDSQLPKDRFSAERLKGVDSTLKIQPAKLEDSAVYLCASSLTEPEAFFGQGTRLTVV.